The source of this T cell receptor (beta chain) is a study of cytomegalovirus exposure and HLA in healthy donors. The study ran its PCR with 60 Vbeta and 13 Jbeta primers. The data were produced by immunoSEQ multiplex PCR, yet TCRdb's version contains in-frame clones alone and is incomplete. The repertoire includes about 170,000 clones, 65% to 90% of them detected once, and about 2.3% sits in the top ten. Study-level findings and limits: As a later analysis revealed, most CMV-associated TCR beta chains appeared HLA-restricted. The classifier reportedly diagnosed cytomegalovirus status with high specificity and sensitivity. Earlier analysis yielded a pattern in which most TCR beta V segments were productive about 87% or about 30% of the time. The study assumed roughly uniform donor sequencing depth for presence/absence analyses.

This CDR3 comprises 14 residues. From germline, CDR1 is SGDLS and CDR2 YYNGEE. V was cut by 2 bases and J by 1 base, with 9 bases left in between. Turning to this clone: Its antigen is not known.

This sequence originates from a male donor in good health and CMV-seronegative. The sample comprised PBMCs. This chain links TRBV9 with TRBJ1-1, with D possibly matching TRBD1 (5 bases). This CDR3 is CASSVRGGNTEAFF. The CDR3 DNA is TGTGCCAGCAGCGTTCGGGGGGGGAACACTGAAGCTTTCTTT.